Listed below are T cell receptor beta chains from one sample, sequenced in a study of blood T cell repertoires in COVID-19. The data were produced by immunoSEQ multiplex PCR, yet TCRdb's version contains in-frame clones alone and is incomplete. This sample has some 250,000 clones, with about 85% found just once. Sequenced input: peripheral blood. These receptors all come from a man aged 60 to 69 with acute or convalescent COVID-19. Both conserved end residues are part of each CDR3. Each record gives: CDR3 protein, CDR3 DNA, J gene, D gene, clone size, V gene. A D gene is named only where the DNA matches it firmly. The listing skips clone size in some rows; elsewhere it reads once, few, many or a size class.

CASSYGGRRTEAFF | TGTGCCAGCAGTTACGGGGGTAGGAGGACTGAAGCTTTCTTT | TRBJ1-1 | NA | NA | TRBV28
CASSPRQGRETQYF | TGTGCCAGCAGCCCACGACAGGGTAGGGAGACGCAGTATTTT | TRBJ2-3 | TRBD1 | NA | TRBV14
CASREGSNQPQHF | TGTGCCAGCAGAGAGGGAAGCAATCAGCCCCAGCATTTT | TRBJ1-5 | NA | few | TRBV2
CASRIQGNTEAFF | TGTGCCAGCAGAATTCAGGGGAACACTGAAGCTTTCTTT | TRBJ1-1 | NA | NA | TRBV25-1
CASSERGQDYEQYF | TGTGCCAGCAGCGAGAGGGGACAAGATTACGAGCAGTACTTC | TRBJ2-7 | NA | NA | TRBV11-3
CASSLFGGKETQYF | TGTGCCAGCAGTTTATTCGGAGGAAAAGAGACCCAGTACTTC | TRBJ2-5 | NA | NA | TRBV27
CASSQDSFTEAFF | TGTGCCAGCAGCCAGGACTCGTTCACTGAAGCTTTCTTT | TRBJ1-1 | NA | NA | TRBV12-3/TRBV12-4
CASSFMSPGTSGYRKQFF | TGTGCCAGCAGCTTTATGTCCCCCGGGACTAGCGGCTATCGGAAGCAGTTCTTC | TRBJ2-1 | TRBD2 | NA | TRBV7-8
CAWSAGSRETQYF | TGTGCCTGGAGTGCGGGGAGCCGAGAGACCCAGTACTTC | TRBJ2-5 | NA | NA | TRBV30
CASSVGTSKRDEQFF | TGTGCCAGCAGTGTAGGGACTAGCAAGCGGGATGAGCAGTTCTTC | TRBJ2-1 | TRBD2 | NA | TRBV6-4
CASRVDTSGNQPQHF | TGTGCCAGCAGGGTGGACACCTCGGGCAATCAGCCCCAGCATTTT | TRBJ1-5 | NA | NA | TRBV28
CASSREEGEAFF | TGTGCCAGCAGCCGGGAGGAGGGTGAAGCTTTCTTT | TRBJ1-1 | NA | NA | TRBV11-2
CAIFLQGAAYEQYF | TGTGCCATCTTCCTGCAGGGGGCCGCCTACGAGCAGTACTTC | TRBJ2-7 | TRBD1 | few | TRBV11-2
CASSATGQSYNEQFF | TGTGCCAGCAGCGCGACAGGGCAGTCCTACAATGAGCAGTTCTTC | TRBJ2-1 | TRBD1 | NA | TRBV9
CAIRLGQSDTEAFF | TGTGCCATCAGGCTGGGACAGAGTGACACTGAAGCTTTCTTT | TRBJ1-1 | TRBD1 | NA | TRBV10-3
CASSLIRGRDYPSYEQYF | TGCGCCAGCAGCTTGATACGGGGCCGGGACTACCCATCCTACGAGCAGTACTTC | TRBJ2-7 | TRBD2 | NA | TRBV5-1
CASSPSERETEAFF | TGTGCCAGCTCACCATCGGAGAGGGAGACTGAAGCTTTCTTT | TRBJ1-1 | NA | once | TRBV18
CASSPDTSGNTIYF | TGTGCCAGCAGCCCAGACACTTCTGGAAACACCATATATTTT | TRBJ1-3 | NA | NA | TRBV3-1/TRBV3-2
CASRTAGAYNSPLHF | TGCGCCAGCAGGACCGCCGGGGCCTATAATTCACCCCTCCACTTT | TRBJ1-6 | NA | once | TRBV5-1
CAIRREDTQYF | TGTGCCATCAGGAGGGAAGATACGCAGTATTTT | TRBJ2-3 | NA | NA | TRBV10-3
CASTRQGYTEAFF | TGTGCCAGTACCCGACAGGGATACACTGAAGCTTTCTTT | TRBJ1-1 | TRBD1 | NA | TRBV19
CASSSETGGAYNEQFF | TGTGCCAGCAGCTCGGAGACAGGGGGCGCCTACAATGAGCAGTTCTTC | TRBJ2-1 | TRBD1 | many | TRBV7-2
CASSLEGGVSYTF | TGTGCCAGCAGTTTAGAAGGAGGGGTTAGCTACACCTTC | TRBJ1-2 | NA | NA | TRBV12-3/TRBV12-4
CASSPQGLGYTF | TGTGCCAGCAGTCCTCAGGGGTTGGGCTACACCTTC | TRBJ1-2 | NA | NA | TRBV7-9
CASSISGAKNIQYF | TGTGCCAGTAGTATCTCGGGAGCCAAAAACATTCAGTACTTC | TRBJ2-4 | NA | NA | TRBV19
CASSRGQGNEKLFF | TGTGCCAGCAGCCGGGGACAGGGGAATGAAAAACTGTTTTTT | TRBJ1-4 | TRBD1 | NA | TRBV25-1
CASGQTAGGYTF | TGTGCCAGCGGCCAGACTGCTGGCGGCTACACCTTC | TRBJ1-2 | NA | NA | TRBV12-3/TRBV12-4
CASSVSGLAPVGELFF | TGTGCCAGCAGCGTATCCGGACTAGCCCCGGTAGGGGAGCTGTTTTTT | TRBJ2-2 | TRBD2 | NA | TRBV9
CASSQEGRRAEMEQYF | TGCGCCAGCAGCCAAGAGGGGCGACGGGCGGAGATGGAGCAGTACTTC | TRBJ2-7 | NA | NA | TRBV4-1
CASTKEGGPQHF | TGTGCCAGTACCAAAGAAGGGGGGCCCCAGCATTTT | TRBJ1-5 | NA | NA | TRBV19
CASSPGLAGPQETQYF | TGTGCCAGCAGCCCTGGACTAGCGGGGCCTCAAGAGACCCAGTACTTC | TRBJ2-5 | TRBD2 | few | TRBV7-8
CASSKTGGGTDTQYF | TGTGCCAGTAGTAAGACAGGGGGCGGCACAGATACGCAGTATTTT | TRBJ2-3 | TRBD1 | NA | TRBV19
CASSIGFYEQYF | TGTGCCAGCAGCATCGGGTTTTACGAGCAGTACTTC | TRBJ2-7 | NA | once | TRBV13
CASSQEGSDRANLF | TGTGCCAGCAGCCAAGAGGGATCGGACAGGGCTAACCTTTTT | TRBJ1-1 | TRBD1 | NA | TRBV3-1/TRBV3-2